This T cell receptor beta chain was profiled in a study of chemoradiotherapy in HPV16-positive cancers. Study background: Candidate HPV-specific T-cell clones and common TCR motifs came from functional assays in two HPV16-positive patients.

Over chemoradiotherapy, repertoires were sampled more than once. V was pared by 5 bases and J by 3 bases, with 10 bases between. The CDR3 is made up of 14 amino acids. CDR1 and CDR2 (germline): SGHTA, FQGTGA. Sequenced by immunoSEQ multiplex PCR; TCRdb stores in-frame clones only, minus some. The repertoire has approximately 12,000 clones, 85% to 90% of them found once; the top ten carry 2.8%. On this clone: Its specificity is not known.

Findings of the study overall: Functional assays defining HPV-specific T cells used only two HPV16-positive patients.

This receptor was taken from a human donor with HPV-associated anogenital cancer. The genes are TRBV7-3 and TRBJ2-2; a weak D match, TRBD2 (7 bases). This material consisted of blood, taken from a patient who underwent chemoradiotherapy. CDR3 amino acids: CASSGGAYTGELFF. DNA for the CDR3: TGTGCCAGCAGCGGGGGGGCTTACACCGGGGAGCTGTTTTTT.